The entry that follows covers one T cell receptor beta chain sequence. Its antigen target is currently unknown. Per-base quality was not reported, and no clone a single base away is much larger than it. This entry is derived from a study of regulatory T cells in long-lasting Graves disease (TCRdb year 2021). For the study in its entirety: Persistent Graves' disease was defined as antithyroid drug treatment for over 5 years with persistently positive TSH receptor autoantibodies. On average, persistent Graves' disease patients in the clinical cohort had been on antithyroid drugs for around ten years. Peripheral blood TCR sequencing and RNA sequencing compared persistent Graves' disease patients with newly diagnosed Graves' disease patients. The study was conducted in China and was registered as a clinical trial. A total of around 35 samples underwent TCR sequencing: some 13 from persistent and roughly 20 from newly diagnosed Graves' disease patients.

Library preparation was by multiplex PCR. TCRdb shows the sequencer as Illumina HiSeq 4000. iRepertoire HTBI primers and Arm-PCR amplification of CDR3 regions were used to construct TCR beta libraries. Before sequencing, the PCR products underwent gel purification. For the original study's pipeline: Gene usage analysis of CDR3 amino acid clonotypes relied on the approximately 62 TRBV and around 14 TRBJ segments identified across samples. COPE and FqMerger were used to merge filtered high-quality paired reads into contigs. BLAST was used to align contigs to IMGT TRBV, TRBD and TRBJ reference genes, with CDR3 defined following IMGT. Highly expanded clones were defined as clonotypes with a frequency above 0.1%. Repertoire diversity was measured by Shannon entropy, and V-J evenness by the Gini coefficient. Clonotypes shared by more than one individual were considered public. TCRdb reran the public reads through fastp at Q25 and MiXCR, keeping productive beta chains. Rows with a matching CDR3 protein are joined into one entry that keeps the most common DNA and genes. The V and J calls and clone size come from TCRdb's table, not from the authors' own analysis. Across this sample there are about 470,000 distinct CDR3 sequences, with 20% to 25% seen only once. 6.5% to 10% of the sample is held by the ten biggest clonotypes.

In light of the paper, this sample's time point label describes: persistent/refractory GD, antithyroid drugs over 5 years with positive TRAb. For both TCR sequencing and RNA sequencing, RNA was extracted from PBMCs using TRIzol. The diagnosis of Graves' disease was made according to American Thyroid Association guidelines. The patients came from an endocrinology department in Xi'an, China. Each patient gave about 8.1 milliliters of peripheral blood, collected in an EDTA anticoagulant tube. Ficoll Paque Plus density gradient separation was used to isolate PBMCs, and no further T cell sorting was done. An Agilent 2100 Bioanalyzer and agarose gel were used to check RNA quality, while a NanoDrop 2000 measured RNA concentration. The V end gives up 4 bases and the J end 6 bases, leaving 5 bases in the junction not matched to a gene. From a lookup of the germline V gene, CDR1 and CDR2 are MNHEY and SVGAGI. The CDR3 holds 13 amino acids from the cysteine to the phenylalanine. Only CDR3 DNA is held: 39 bases, read in frame from base 1.

What the authors observed across the whole study: Only the TCR beta chain was sequenced and analyzed. Patients with persistent disease shared more public clonotypes (approximately 2,500) than newly diagnosed patients did (966). Persistent Graves' disease patients showed lower TCR Shannon entropy and fewer highly expanded clones than newly diagnosed patients, suggesting clonal expansion. TRBV28, TRBJ1-2 and TRBJ2-5 were preferentially used in persistent disease, while TRBV20-1 and TRBJ2-1 were favored in newly diagnosed disease. As a limitation, the authors acknowledged that the small sample size may reduce accuracy. Only peripheral blood was studied, because thyroid tissue, the primary lesion, was inaccessible.

The chain couples TRBV6-5 to TRBJ1-1; 7 central nucleotides agree with TRBD1. This receptor was obtained from a female donor with Graves disease. Here the sequenced sample was peripheral blood mononuclear cells (PBMCs), taken when the disease was refractory, from a patient treated with antithyroid drugs. The nucleotide sequence is given as TGTGCCAGCAGTTTCGGAACAGGGGCTGAAGCTTTCTTT. This yields the protein CASSFGTGAEAFF.